A single sample gave rise to the 8 T cell receptor beta chains below, sequenced in a study of blood T cell repertoires in COVID-19. Assay: immunoSEQ multiplex PCR; the TCRdb copy retains only in-frame clones and omits some. This table has 250,000 to 400,000 clones, 89% appearing once. The sequenced material came from PBMCs or T cells enriched from blood (not recorded which). These receptors all come from a man aged 60 to 69 who had recovered from COVID-19.

This clone was recorded once. V and J are TRBV4-1 and TRBJ2-3; no reliable D call. The CDR3 totals 14 residues. Germline V gene sequence: CDR1 MGHRA, CDR2 YSYEKL. Trimming cost V 0 bases and J 3 bases, with 7 bases left between them. Written as DNA, the CDR3 is TGCGCCAGCAGCCAAGATCTCTTAACAGATACGCAGTATTTT. Translating it yields CASSQDLLTDTQYF.

The rearrangement uses TRBV29-1 and TRBJ2-3; 12 bases are shared with TRBD2. Looked up from germline, CDR1 is SQVTM and CDR2 is ANQGSEA. V lost 4 bases to trimming and J lost 2 bases; unmatched junction nucleotides: 4. The CDR3 spans 15 residues. The CDR3 spells CSVVGLAGSTDTQYF. The DNA of the CDR3 is TGCAGCGTTGTAGGACTAGCGGGATCCACAGATACGCAGTATTTT.

CDR3 amino acids: CSASSDRSSYEQYF. Here the CDR3 DNA reads TGCAGTGCCAGTAGTGACAGGAGCTCCTACGAGCAGTACTTC. The rearrangement joins TRBV20-1 to TRBJ2-7; TRBD1 is a possible D gene (6 bases). The CDR3 contains 14 residues. Trimming pared 6 bases from V and 0 bases from J, leaving 15 bases between. CDR1 DFQATT and CDR2 SNEGSKA come from the germline V gene (reference sequence).

The rearrangement joins TRBV5-1 to TRBJ1-2, with D possibly being TRBD1 (6 bases). V lost 0 bases and J 2 bases, leaving 8 bases between the germline ends. The CDR3 is 14 residues long. Germline V gives CDR1 SGHRS, CDR2 YFSETQ. CDR3 amino acids: CASSLAGQNYGYTF. The CDR3, as DNA: TGCGCCAGCAGCTTGGCCGGACAGAACTATGGCTACACCTTC.

As DNA, the CDR3 is TGTGCCAGCAGCTCATGGGACAGGGGGCGTGAAAAACTGTTTTTT. This gives the protein CASSSWDRGREKLFF. V and J are TRBV7-6 and TRBJ1-4; the match to TRBD1 covers 12 bases. The V segment lost 4 bases and the J segment 7 bases; nucleotides outside the gene matches: 4. Germline-derived CDR1 and CDR2 are SGHVS and FNYEAQ. CDR3 length: 15 amino acids.

V is TRBV4-1 and J is TRBJ1-4; unclear D gene. Germline CDR1 MGHRA, CDR2 YSYEKL. There are 15 residues in the CDR3. The V end lost 4 bases, the J end lost 4 bases, and 13 bases lay between the germline ends. CDR3 sequence: CASSLHRVSNEKLFF. The CDR3 nucleotides read TGCGCCAGCAGCCTGCACCGGGTCAGTAATGAAAAACTGTTTTTT.

This chain connects TRBV3-1 (or the pseudogene TRBV3-2) to TRBJ1-6; TRBD1 agrees at 10 bases. Germline values: CDR1 LGHDT, CDR2 YNNKEL (reference sequence). V shed 4 bases and J 10 bases; nucleotides not matched to a gene: 7. CDR3 length: 15 residues. The CDR3 DNA reads TGTGCCAGCAGCCGCGCCGGGACAGGGGAATCACCCCTCCACTTT. Its translation is CASSRAGTGESPLHF.

This rearrangement joins TRBV5-4 to TRBJ2-2; 7 bases are a match to TRBD2. Germline CDR1 SGHNT, CDR2 YYREEE (reference sequence). With 4 bases clipped from V and 6 bases from J, the junction kept 12 bases outside the gene matches. This CDR3 has 16 amino acids. CDR3 sequence (DNA): TGTGCCAGCAGCGTTTGGACTAGTTTCGATTCCGGGGAGCTGTTTTTT. Protein: CASSVWTSFDSGELFF.